This T cell receptor beta chain was sequenced in a study of identical twins. The CDR3 loop spans 16 amino acids. Per the germline V gene, CDR1 is MNHEY and CDR2 is SVGAGI. J lost 4 bases, V lost 4 bases, and 7 bases had no gene match. Turning to this clonotype: Its antigen remains unknown.

Study findings and constraints: Part of the zero-insertion signal could reflect confounding by invariant MAIT and iNKT cells. Findings came from cross-sectional statistics, without long-term follow-up of donors. Models underestimated out-of-frame TCR alpha sharing in monozygotic twins.

A template switching step contributed a universal primer site, while unique molecular identifiers were present in the cDNA. TCRdb fed the 5' RACE reads into MiXCR, producing one record per CDR3 protein. The data show 1.5 million to 2 million distinct CDR3 sequences, around a third seen once. Sequencing was done on a sample of cord blood. The sequence was obtained from a newborn girl in good health. The chain couples TRBV6-5 to TRBJ2-1; 10 bases agree with TRBD2. CDR3 DNA sequence: TGTGCCAGCAGTTTTTCGAGCGGGAGGGCATACAATGAGCAGTTCTTC. It yields the protein CASSFSSGRAYNEQFF.